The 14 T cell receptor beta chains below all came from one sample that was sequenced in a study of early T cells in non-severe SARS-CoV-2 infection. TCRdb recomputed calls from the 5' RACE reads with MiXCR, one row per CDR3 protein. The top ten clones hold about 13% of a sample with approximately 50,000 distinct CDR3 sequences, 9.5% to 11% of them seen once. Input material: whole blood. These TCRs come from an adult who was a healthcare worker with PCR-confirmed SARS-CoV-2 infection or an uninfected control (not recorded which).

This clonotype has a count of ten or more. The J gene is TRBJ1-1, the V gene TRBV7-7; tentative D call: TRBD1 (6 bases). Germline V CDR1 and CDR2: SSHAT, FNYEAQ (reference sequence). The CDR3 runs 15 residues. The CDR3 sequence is CASRPLLTGNTEAFF. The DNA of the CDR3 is TGTGCTAGCCGACCCCTTTTGACAGGGAACACTGAAGCTTTCTTT.

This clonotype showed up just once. The CDR3 sequence: CSAKDYSYNEQFF. The DNA of the CDR3 is TGCAGTGCTAAGGACTACTCCTACAATGAGCAGTTCTTC. This chain connects TRBV20-1 to TRBJ2-1; maybe TRBD2 (6 bases). The CDR3 is made up of 13 amino acids. Germline CDR1 DFQATT, CDR2 SNEGSKA (reference sequence). Trimming stripped 4 bases from V and 0 bases from J, with 7 bases between.

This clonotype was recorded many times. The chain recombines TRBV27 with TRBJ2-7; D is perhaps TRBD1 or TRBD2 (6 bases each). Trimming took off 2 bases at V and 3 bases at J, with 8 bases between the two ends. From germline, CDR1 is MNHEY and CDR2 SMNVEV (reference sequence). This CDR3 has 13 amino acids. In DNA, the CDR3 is TGTGCCAGCAGTTTAGAGGGGGGCTACGAGCAGTACTTC. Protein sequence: CASSLEGGYEQYF.

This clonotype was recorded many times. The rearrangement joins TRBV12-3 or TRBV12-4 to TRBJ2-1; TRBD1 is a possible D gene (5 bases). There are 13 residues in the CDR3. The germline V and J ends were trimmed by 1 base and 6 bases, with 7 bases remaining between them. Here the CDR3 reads CASSLGQTNEQFF. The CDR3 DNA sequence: TGTGCCAGCAGTTTAGGACAGACCAATGAGCAGTTCTTC.

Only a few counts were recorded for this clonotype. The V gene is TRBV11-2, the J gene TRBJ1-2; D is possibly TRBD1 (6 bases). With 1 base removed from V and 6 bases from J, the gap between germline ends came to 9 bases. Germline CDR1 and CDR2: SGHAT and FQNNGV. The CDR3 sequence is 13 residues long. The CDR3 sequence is CASSLGTVDGYTF. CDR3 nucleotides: TGTGCCAGCAGCTTAGGGACAGTAGATGGCTACACCTTC.

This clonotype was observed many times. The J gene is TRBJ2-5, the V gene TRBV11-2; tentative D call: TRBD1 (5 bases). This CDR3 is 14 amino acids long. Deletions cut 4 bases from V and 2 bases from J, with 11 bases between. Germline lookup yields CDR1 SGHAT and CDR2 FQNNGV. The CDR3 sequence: CASSSSNRQETQYF. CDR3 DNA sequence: TGTGCCAGCAGCTCTTCTAACAGGCAAGAGACCCAGTACTTC.

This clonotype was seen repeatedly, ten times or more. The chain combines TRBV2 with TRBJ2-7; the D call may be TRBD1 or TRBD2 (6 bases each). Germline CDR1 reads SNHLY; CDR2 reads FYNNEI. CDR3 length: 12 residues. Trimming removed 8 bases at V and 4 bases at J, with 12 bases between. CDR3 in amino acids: CASGGQTYEQYF. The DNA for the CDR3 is TGTGCCAGCGGGGGGCAAACGTACGAGCAGTACTTC.

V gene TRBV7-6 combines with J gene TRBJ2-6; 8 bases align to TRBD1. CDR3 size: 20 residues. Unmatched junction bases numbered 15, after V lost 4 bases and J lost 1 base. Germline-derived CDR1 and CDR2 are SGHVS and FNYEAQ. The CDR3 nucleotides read TGTGCCAGCAGCTCTACAGAACGGACAGGGCCCGCATCTGGGGCCAACGTCCTGACTTTC. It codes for CASSSTERTGPASGANVLTF.

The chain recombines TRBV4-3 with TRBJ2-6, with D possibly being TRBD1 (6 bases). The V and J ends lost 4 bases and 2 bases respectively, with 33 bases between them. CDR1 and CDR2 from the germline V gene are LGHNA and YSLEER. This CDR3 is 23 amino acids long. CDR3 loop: CASSPKGGTGLRLTSAGANVLTF. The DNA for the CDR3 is TGCGCCAGCAGCCCCAAAGGGGGAACAGGGCTCAGACTAACGTCAGCTGGGGCCAACGTCCTGACTTTC.

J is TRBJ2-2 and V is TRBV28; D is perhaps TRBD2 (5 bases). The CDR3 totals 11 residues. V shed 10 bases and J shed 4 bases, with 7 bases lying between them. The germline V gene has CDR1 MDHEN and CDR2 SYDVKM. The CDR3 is CAIRGTGELFF. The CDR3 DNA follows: TGTGCCATTCGGGGCACCGGGGAGCTGTTTTTT.

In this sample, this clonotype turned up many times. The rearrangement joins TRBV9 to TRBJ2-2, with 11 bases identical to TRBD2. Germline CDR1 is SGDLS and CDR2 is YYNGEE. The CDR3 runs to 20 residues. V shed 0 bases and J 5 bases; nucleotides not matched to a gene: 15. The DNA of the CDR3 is TGTGCCAGCAGCGTAGGATACCGGGACCTAGCGGGGGGTCGAACCGGGGAGCTGTTTTTT. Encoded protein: CASSVGYRDLAGGRTGELFF. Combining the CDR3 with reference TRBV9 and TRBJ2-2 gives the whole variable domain DSGVTQTPKHLITATGQRVTLRCSPRSGDLSVYWYQQSLDQGLQFLIQYYNGEERAKGNILERFSAQQFPDLHSELNLSSLELGDSALYFCASSVGYRDLAGGRTGELFFGEGSRLTVL.

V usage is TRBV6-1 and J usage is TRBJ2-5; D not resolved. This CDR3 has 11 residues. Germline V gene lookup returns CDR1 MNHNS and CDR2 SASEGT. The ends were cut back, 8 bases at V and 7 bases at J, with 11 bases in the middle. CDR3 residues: CASVEIGTQYF. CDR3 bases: TGTGCCAGCGTTGAGATAGGGACCCAGTACTTC.

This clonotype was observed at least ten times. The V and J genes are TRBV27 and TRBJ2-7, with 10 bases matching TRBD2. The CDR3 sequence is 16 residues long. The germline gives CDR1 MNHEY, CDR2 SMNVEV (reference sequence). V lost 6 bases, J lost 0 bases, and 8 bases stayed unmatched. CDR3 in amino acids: CASRTLAGGLSYEQYF. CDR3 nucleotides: TGTGCCAGCAGGACATTAGCGGGAGGCCTCTCCTACGAGCAGTACTTC.

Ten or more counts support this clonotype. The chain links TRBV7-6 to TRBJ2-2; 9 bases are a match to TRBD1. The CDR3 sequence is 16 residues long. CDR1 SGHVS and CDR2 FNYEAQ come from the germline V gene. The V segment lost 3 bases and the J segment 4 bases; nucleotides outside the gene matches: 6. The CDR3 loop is CASSLGTGTFTGELFF. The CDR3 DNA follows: TGTGCCAGCAGCTTGGGGACAGGGACGTTCACCGGGGAGCTGTTTTTT. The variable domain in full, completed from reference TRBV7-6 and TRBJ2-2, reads GAGVSQSPRYKVTKRGQDVALRCDPISGHVSLYWYRQALGQGPEFLTYFNYEAQQDKSGLPNDRFSAERPEGSISTLTIQRTEQRDSAMYRCASSLGTGTFTGELFFGEGSRLTVL.